The 15 T cell receptor beta chains given below trace back to one sample, sequenced in a study of blood T cell repertoires in COVID-19. Sequencing was performed with immunoSEQ multiplex PCR; in TCRdb, only in-frame clones are kept and a portion is missing. The table lists 250,000 to 350,000 clones, 88% of them singletons. The sequenced material came from peripheral blood. Receptors originate from a woman aged 25-40 years with COVID-19, enrolled during active disease.

The chain joins TRBV7-9 to TRBJ1-5; 10 positions agree with TRBD1. The CDR3 sequence is 16 residues long. Trimming cost V 5 bases and J 4 bases; bases outside gene matches: 8. Germline V gene data show CDR1 as SEHNR and CDR2 as FQNEAQ (reference sequence). The DNA for the CDR3 is TGTGCCAGCAGCCCAGGACAGGGGGACCCTAATCAGCCCCAGCATTTT. Translation gives CASSPGQGDPNQPQHF. Full variable domain (outside the CDR3, taken from reference TRBV7-9 and TRBJ1-5): DTGVSQNPRHKITKRGQNVTFRCDPISEHNRLYWYRQTLGQGPEFLTYFQNEAQLEKSRLLSDRFSAERPKGSFSTLEIQRTEQGDSAMYLCASSPGQGDPNQPQHFGDGTRLSIL.

The chain has TRBV5-5 and TRBJ1-1; no clear D. The length of the CDR3 is 15 residues. Germline CDR1 SGHKS, CDR2 YYEKEE (reference sequence). V lost 0 bases to trimming and J lost 0 bases, with 9 bases between them. DNA for the CDR3: TGTGCCAGCAGCTTGGAATGGCGGCTGAACACTGAAGCTTTCTTT. It translates to CASSLEWRLNTEAFF. The full variable domain, rest sourced from reference TRBV5-5 and TRBJ1-1, is DAGVTQSPTHLIKTRGQQVTLRCSPISGHKSVSWYQQVLGQGPQFIFQYYEKEERGRGNFPDRFSARQFPNYSSELNVNALLLGDSALYLCASSLEWRLNTEAFFGQGTRLTVV.

The chain combines TRBV27 with TRBJ1-2; TRBD1 agrees at 8 bases. The V and J ends lost 0 bases and 2 bases, in that order; junction bases with no gene match: 5. CDR1 and CDR2 from the germline V gene are MNHEY and SMNVEV (reference sequence). This CDR3 is built from 16 residues. CDR3 loop: CASSLSGAGGNYGYTF. The CDR3 DNA reads TGTGCCAGCAGTTTATCGGGGGCAGGGGGCAACTATGGCTACACCTTC.

Turning to this clone: Germline and junction disagree at one end, which may indicate a read error. The V gene is TRBV18, the J gene TRBJ2-5; maybe TRBD2 (6 bases). CDR1 and CDR2 from the germline V gene are KGHSH and LQKENI. This CDR3 has 15 amino acids. The CDR3 region is CASSPQGAGPETQYF. The CDR3 coding sequence is TGTGCCAGCTCGCCACAAGGTGCGGGGCCGGAGACCCAGTACTTC.

This chain uses TRBV7-9 with TRBJ1-2; D uncertain. V was shortened by 5 bases and J by 6 bases, with 16 bases between the two germline ends. CDR1 is SEHNR, CDR2 FQNEAQ, per germline (reference sequence). The CDR3 consists of 14 residues. DNA for the CDR3: TGTGCCAGCAGCGCCGGACTGACTCCTGATGGCTACACCTTC. Amino acids: CASSAGLTPDGYTF.

This clone was seen just once. J is TRBJ1-1 and V is TRBV6-2 or TRBV6-3, with TRBD1 matching over 9 bases. Per germline, CDR1 MNHEY and CDR2 SVGEGT. V shed 5 bases and J 2 bases; nucleotides not matched to a gene: 9. The CDR3 totals 16 residues. CDR3 bases: TGTGCCAGCAGTGACGCGGGGGGACAGGGTAACACTGAAGCTTTCTTT. This encodes CASSDAGGQGNTEAFF.

The chain is built from TRBV2 and TRBJ2-1; maybe TRBD1 (6 bases). The CDR3 contains 14 residues. V gave up 7 bases and J gave up 9 bases, with 19 bases separating them. The germline V gene encodes CDR1 SNHLY and CDR2 FYNNEI. DNA for the CDR3: TGTGCCAGCAAAGGGACACGGACCGATATTGAGCAGTTCTTC. Its translation is CASKGTRTDIEQFF.

The rearrangement links TRBV5-1 to TRBJ1-5, with a weak D call TRBD1 (6 bases). V gave up 0 bases and J gave up 4 bases, with 11 bases separating them. This CDR3 has 15 amino acids. CDR1 and CDR2 from the germline V gene are SGHRS and YFSETQ. The chain's CDR3 is CASSLESGVNQPQHF. DNA for the CDR3: TGCGCCAGCAGCTTGGAGTCAGGGGTGAATCAGCCCCAGCATTTT.

This clone was counted many times. The chain links TRBV16 to TRBJ2-6; TRBD1 matches at 7 bases. J lost 0 bases, V lost 4 bases, and 6 bases had no gene match. Per germline, CDR1 KGHSY and CDR2 FQNENV. CDR3 size: 17 residues. CDR3 DNA: TGTGCCAGCAGCCTGTCGACAGGGCTCTCTGGGGCCAACGTCCTGACTTTC. This translates into CASSLSTGLSGANVLTF. The variable domain in full, with the rest retrieved from reference TRBV16 and TRBJ2-6, is GEEVAQTPKHLVRGEGQKAKLYCAPIKGHSYVFWYQQVLKNEFKFLISFQNENVFDETGMPKERFSAKCLPNSPCSLEIQATKLEDSAVYFCASSLSTGLSGANVLTFGAGSRLTVL.

The chain joins TRBV25-1 to TRBJ1-2, with unresolved D. CDR1 is MGHDK, CDR2 SYGVNS, per germline. V was trimmed by 2 bases and J by 8 bases, leaving 12 bases between them. This CDR3 is 13 amino acids long. CDR3 amino acids: CASSERVLGGYTF. As DNA, the CDR3 is TGTGCCAGCAGTGAACGCGTCTTGGGCGGCTACACCTTC.

This chain connects TRBV14 to TRBJ1-6; maybe TRBD1 (6 bases). Trimming shortened V by 4 bases and J by 10 bases, and 20 bases separated the two germline ends. This CDR3 has 16 amino acids. The germline V gene encodes CDR1 SGHDN and CDR2 FVKESK. CDR3 protein: CASSRDIGVPGSPLHF. CDR3 sequence (DNA): TGTGCCAGCAGCCGGGACATCGGCGTGCCTGGATCACCCCTCCACTTT.

The chain couples TRBV6-5 to TRBJ1-6; D perhaps matches TRBD1 (5 bases). The ends were cut back, 5 bases at V and 8 bases at J, with 16 bases in the middle. Per the germline V gene, CDR1 is MNHEY and CDR2 is SVGAGI. The CDR3 is 15 residues long. The CDR3 spells CASSRAGTSDSPLHF. The CDR3 DNA follows: TGTGCCAGCAGTAGGGCCGGGACTTCCGATTCACCCCTCCACTTT.

The rearrangement links TRBV12-3 or TRBV12-4 to TRBJ1-1; 8 nucleotides match TRBD1. V dropped 6 bases and J dropped 3; count of bases not matched to a gene: 3. This CDR3 has 13 residues. The CDR3: CASSLTGDTEAFF. The CDR3 DNA sequence: TGTGCCAGCAGCCTGACAGGGGACACTGAAGCTTTCTTT.

The rearrangement links TRBV19 to TRBJ2-4, with a weak D call TRBD1 (5 bases). This CDR3 is 18 amino acids long. V gave up 3 bases and J gave up 0 bases, with 18 bases separating them. Per the germline V gene, CDR1 is LNHDA and CDR2 is SQIVND (reference sequence). CDR3 residues: CASSILPQGIGAKNIQYF. In DNA form, the CDR3 reads TGTGCCAGTAGTATTTTGCCCCAGGGAATTGGAGCCAAAAACATTCAGTACTTC.

The chain joins TRBV6-5 to TRBJ2-3; 7 positions match TRBD2. The CDR3 loop spans 14 amino acids. Germline lookup yields CDR1 MNHEY and CDR2 SVGAGI. V was clipped by 7 bases and J by 2 bases; unmatched bases: 6. In nucleotides, the CDR3 is TGTGCCAGCACCCGGACTAGTGCCACAGATACGCAGTATTTT. Amino acids: CASTRTSATDTQYF.